The 14 T cell receptor beta chains in this list originate from one sample, sequenced in a study of somatic mutations in T cells in chronic GVHD. TCRdb's copy holds only in-frame clones and misses some; the assay was immunoSEQ multiplex PCR. The sample carries about 14,000 clones, approximately 80% recorded once. What was sequenced was Vbeta20-negative CD4+ T cells from blood. The receptors were gathered from a male patient aged 50 to 59 with chronic graft-versus-host disease. The T cells may come from the graft donor.

The rearrangement uses TRBV7-9 and TRBJ2-3, with TRBD2 matching 11 bases. The CDR3 contains 18 residues. J gave up 2 bases and V 2 bases, and 9 bases lay outside the gene matches. Germline V gives CDR1 SEHNR, CDR2 FQNEAQ (reference sequence). This CDR3 is CASSLPRGLADLTDTQYF. CDR3 sequence (DNA): TGTGCCAGCAGCTTACCCCGGGGACTAGCGGACCTCACAGATACGCAGTATTTT.

V gene TRBV7-9 combines with J gene TRBJ2-6, with a weak D call TRBD1 (6 bases). CDR3 length equals 16 residues. V was clipped by 5 bases and J by 3 bases, with 14 bases between them. Germline V CDR1 and CDR2: SEHNR, FQNEAQ (reference sequence). The CDR3 region has the DNA TGTGCCAGCAGCGCTATCAGGGGTTATGGGGCCAACGTCCTGACTTTC. This gives the protein CASSAIRGYGANVLTF.

The chain employs TRBV6-1 and TRBJ1-3; D remains unclear. Trimming shortened V by 4 bases and J by 0 bases, and 13 bases separated the two germline ends. The CDR3 is 16 residues long. From germline, CDR1 is MNHNS and CDR2 SASEGT. DNA of the CDR3: TGTGCCAGCAGTGGGGCGACCTCACCCTCTGGAAACACCATATATTTT. Its translation is CASSGATSPSGNTIYF.

The chain carries TRBV7-9 and TRBJ2-2; D is uncertain. The germline gives CDR1 SEHNR, CDR2 FQNEAQ (reference sequence). V lost 7 bases, J lost 4 bases, and 7 bases lay in between. The CDR3 runs to 12 residues. DNA of the CDR3: TGTGCCAGCACTCGGGTCACCGGGGAGCTGTTTTTT. Translated: CASTRVTGELFF.

This chain joins TRBV2 and TRBJ1-5, with D unclear. CDR1 is SNHLY and CDR2 is FYNNEI in the germline V gene. The V end lost 7 bases, the J end lost 4 bases, and 20 bases lay between the germline ends. This CDR3 has 16 residues. The CDR3 region has the DNA TGTGCCAGCAACAAAAACCGAGGTGGAGGGAATCAGCCCCAGCATTTT. Translating it yields CASNKNRGGGNQPQHF.

The chain recombines TRBV7-7 with TRBJ1-5; D uncertain. V lost 2 bases, J lost 6 bases, and 11 bases lay in between. The CDR3 extends over 14 amino acids. Germline CDR1 and CDR2: SSHAT and FNYEAQ (reference sequence). CDR3 amino acids: CASSLRGIGQPQHF. Here the CDR3 DNA reads TGTGCCAGCAGCTTAAGAGGGATCGGTCAGCCCCAGCATTTT.

This sequence joins TRBV28 and TRBJ2-5; 9 bases map to TRBD2. Trimming cost V 2 bases and J 5 bases; bases outside gene matches: 15. This CDR3 is 18 amino acids long. The V gene's germline CDR1 is MDHEN and CDR2 SYDVKM. CDR3 amino acids: CASSLGADSGRWLETQYF. CDR3 DNA sequence: TGTGCCAGCAGTTTAGGCGCCGATAGCGGGAGATGGTTGGAGACCCAGTACTTC.

The chain employs TRBV18 and TRBJ2-2; no reliable D call. This CDR3 contains 16 residues. CDR1 is KGHSH and CDR2 is LQKENI in the germline V gene. The V and J ends lost 3 bases and 4 bases respectively, with 15 bases between them. The CDR3 DNA is TGTGCCAGCTCACCCGTACGACAAATGGGCACCGGGGAGCTGTTTTTT. Its translation is CASSPVRQMGTGELFF.

This clone was seen only a few times. The chain has TRBV18 and TRBJ2-1; TRBD1 agrees at 8 bases. The CDR3 length is 16 residues. V was clipped by 0 bases and J by 15 bases; unmatched bases: 16. The germline V gene encodes CDR1 KGHSH and CDR2 LQKENI. In DNA, the CDR3 is TGTGCCAGCTCACCACCGACAGGGGAAATCGGGGCGGATGTGTTCTTC. Residues: CASSPPTGEIGADVFF.

V and J are TRBV5-4 and TRBJ1-1, with D possibly being TRBD1 (6 bases). CDR3 length: 15 residues. The V gene lost 0 bases and the J gene lost 0 bases, with 9 bases spanning the gap. CDR1 is SGHNT and CDR2 is YYREEE in the germline V gene (reference sequence). DNA of the CDR3: TGTGCCAGCAGCTTGGCGACAGGATTGAACACTGAAGCTTTCTTT. Its translation: CASSLATGLNTEAFF.

The chain has TRBV2 and TRBJ2-5, with D possibly TRBD2 on 5 matching bases. Trimming stripped 6 bases from V and 5 bases from J, with 7 bases between. CDR1 SNHLY and CDR2 FYNNEI come from the germline V gene. The CDR3 runs to 11 residues. The CDR3 nucleotides are TGTGCCAGCAGGGAGGAGGAGACCCAGTACTTC. It is translated as CASREEETQYF. Based on the CDR3 plus reference TRBV2 and TRBJ2-5, the full variable domain is EPEVTQTPSHQVTQMGQEVILRCVPISNHLYFYWYRQILGQKVEFLVSFYNNEISEKSEIFDDQFSVERPDGSNFTLKIRSTKLEDSAMYFCASREEETQYFGPGTRLLVL.

The V gene is TRBV11-2, the J gene TRBJ2-1, with no clear D. The CDR3 totals 14 residues. The V end was cut by 0 bases, the J end by 8 bases, with 11 bases between. Germline V gene data show CDR1 as SGHAT and CDR2 as FQNNGV. The CDR3 spells CASSLEELVYEQFF. The CDR3 nucleotides read TGTGCCAGCAGCTTAGAGGAGCTTGTTTATGAGCAGTTCTTC.

The V gene is TRBV19, the J gene TRBJ2-7; D remains ambiguous. Germline V gene lookup returns CDR1 LNHDA and CDR2 SQIVND (reference sequence). The CDR3 is 14 residues long. V lost 1 base, J lost 1 base, and 8 bases lay in between. The CDR3 DNA reads as TGTGCCAGTAGTATAGTCCCGGGTTCCTACGAGCAGTACTTC. It specifies CASSIVPGSYEQYF.

This chain connects TRBV6-1 to TRBJ2-2, with TRBD1 matching 10 bases. Germline V CDR1 and CDR2: MNHNS, SASEGT. Trimming at V came to 1 base and at J to 7 bases, leaving 3 bases not matched to a gene. This CDR3 is 15 amino acids long. CDR3 amino acids: CASSEGQGAGGELFF. CDR3 DNA: TGTGCCAGCAGTGAAGGACAGGGGGCGGGCGGGGAGCTGTTTTTT.